This TCR beta chain was profiled in a study of T-cell memory formation after mild COVID-19. TCRdb used MiXCR to reprocess the 5' RACE reads, holding one entry per CDR3 protein. Here the sample spans around 300,000 distinct CDR3 sequences, 7.5% to 9.5% being singletons. This clonotype showed up just a few times. The specimen sequenced was PBMCs or a T cell subset sorted from them (not recorded which). The sequence was obtained from a man between 18 and 35 years old who had mild COVID-19 (a few samples of this study predate the infection). Cell type and time point are not known.

The CDR3 protein is CASKGKGSYNSPLHF. CDR3 sequence (DNA): TGTGCCAGCAAGGGGAAGGGGTCCTATAATTCACCCCTCCACTTT. The rearrangement uses TRBV12-3 or TRBV12-4 and TRBJ1-6; TRBD1 is a possible D gene (5 bases). V was cut by 7 bases and J by 1 base, with 11 bases left in between. The CDR3 extends over 15 amino acids.